The present T cell receptor (beta chain) was sequenced within a study of blood T cell repertoires in COVID-19. Study in general: The origin of the acute and convalescent COVID-19 samples was the United States, Italy and Spain. Sources were T cells, B-cell-depleted T cells, or PBMCs; the material itself was cDNA or gDNA.

The ends lost 0 bases at V and 2 bases at J; junction bases unmatched: 6. CDR1 is LNHNV and CDR2 is YYDKDF in the germline V gene (reference sequence). The CDR3 loop spans 17 amino acids. As processed by the authors: Nucleated cell counts were estimated from reference gene primer amplification. Assay: immunoSEQ multiplex PCR; the TCRdb copy retains only in-frame clones and omits some. V and J calls plus clone size are reproduced from that table; the DNA served to infer D and trimming. The table has approximately 210,000 clones, roughly 94% seen once; the top ten hold 0.6% to 0.9%. It was during active infection that Seattle patients were enrolled and then longitudinally followed.

The sequenced material came from peripheral blood. The sequence derives from a man aged 25-45 years with COVID-19, enrolled during active disease. The chain has TRBV15 and TRBJ1-5; 8 bases match TRBD1. The CDR3 region has the DNA TGTGCCACCAGCAGAGATTTTTCAGGGGGCGGCAATCAGCCCCAGCATTTT. Its translation: CATSRDFSGGGNQPQHF.